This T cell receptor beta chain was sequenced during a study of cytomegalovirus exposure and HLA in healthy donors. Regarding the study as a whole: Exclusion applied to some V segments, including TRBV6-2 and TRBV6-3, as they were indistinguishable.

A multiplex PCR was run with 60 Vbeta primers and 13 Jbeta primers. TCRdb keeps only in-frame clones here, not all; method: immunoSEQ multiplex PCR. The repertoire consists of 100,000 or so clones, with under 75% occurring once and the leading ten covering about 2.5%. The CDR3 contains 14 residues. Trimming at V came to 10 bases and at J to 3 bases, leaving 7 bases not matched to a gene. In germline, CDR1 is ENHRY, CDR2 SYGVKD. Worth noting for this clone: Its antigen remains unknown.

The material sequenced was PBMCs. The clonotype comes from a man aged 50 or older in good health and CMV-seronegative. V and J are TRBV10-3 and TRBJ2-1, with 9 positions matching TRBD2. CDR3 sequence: CATKPSGDYNEQFF. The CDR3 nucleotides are TGTGCCACCAAACCTAGCGGGGACTACAATGAGCAGTTCTTC.